This is a list of T cell receptor beta chains from one sample in a study of blood T cell repertoires in COVID-19. Using immunoSEQ multiplex PCR, the repertoire was profiled, and TCRdb retains in-frame clones only, with some absent. The sample lists approximately 170,000 clones; more than 85% were seen once. The source material was peripheral blood. The receptors derive from an older woman with COVID-19, enrolled during active disease. CDR3s include the opening cysteine and the closing phenylalanine or tryptophan. D genes are given only for firm matches.

v_call,j_call,d_call,cdr3_nt,cdr3_aa
TRBV18,TRBJ2-4,TRBD1,TGTGCCAGCTCACCGGGACAGTTTTCATCCCAAAACATTCAGTACTTC,CASSPGQFSSQNIQYF
TRBV7-2,TRBJ1-1,NA,TGTGCCAGCAGTCAACTTTCAGGGATGAACACTGAAGCTTTCTTT,CASSQLSGMNTEAFF
TRBV19,TRBJ2-1,TRBD1,TGTGCCAGTAGTAAACAGGGGGCAGGGGAGCAGTTCTTC,CASSKQGAGEQFF
TRBV6-5,TRBJ1-2,NA,TGTGCCAGCAGTTACCGCTGGGGCTCTAACTATGGCTACACCTTC,CASSYRWGSNYGYTF
TRBV25-1,TRBJ1-4,NA,TGTGCCAGCAGCGGGGCCGGGAGTGAAAAACTGTTTTTT,CASSGAGSEKLFF
TRBV5-1,TRBJ1-2,NA,TGCGCCAGCAGCTCTACAGGGTTAGCTAACTATGGCTACACCTTC,CASSSTGLANYGYTF
TRBV5-6,TRBJ2-5,TRBD1,TGTGCCAGCAGCTCTACTTGGTACCCGACAGGGGGGGAAGAGACCCAGTACTTC,CASSSTWYPTGGEETQYF
TRBV10-3,TRBJ2-2,NA,TGTGCCATCAGCAGGACTGCGAACACCGGGGAGCTGTTTTTT,CAISRTANTGELFF
TRBV19,TRBJ1-1,TRBD1,TGTGCCAGTAGTCTGGACAGGGCTCGTACTGAAGCTTTCTTT,CASSLDRARTEAFF
TRBV5-1,TRBJ1-5,NA,TGCGCCAGCAGCTCCTCGGGGGGCAATCAGCCCCAGCATTTT,CASSSSGGNQPQHF
TRBV21-1,TRBJ1-3,NA,TGTGCCAGCAGCAAAGCCGGGGGGACGGAGCCTGGAAACACCATATATTTT,CASSKAGGTEPGNTIYF
TRBV6-2/TRBV6-3,TRBJ1-1,TRBD1,TGTGCCAGCAGTCTCGAACAGGACAGGAAGAACACTGAAGCTTTCTTT,CASSLEQDRKNTEAFF
TRBV3-1/TRBV3-2,TRBJ2-6,TRBD1,TGTGCCAGCAGCAGGGACAGGTGGACTGGGGCCAACGTCCTGACTTTC,CASSRDRWTGANVLTF
TRBV6-5,TRBJ2-3,NA,TGTGCCAGCAGTCCGACACTAGCGCCACAGGGTACGCAGTATTTT,CASSPTLAPQGTQYF
TRBV20-1,TRBJ2-3,NA,TGCAGTGCCAAATTAGAAGATACGCAGTATTTT,CSAKLEDTQYF
TRBV4-3,TRBJ2-5,TRBD1,TGCGCCAGCAGCACTCAGACAGGGGACCCGACCCAGTACTTC,CASSTQTGDPTQYF
TRBV9,TRBJ1-3,NA,TGTGCCAGCAGCCCCCAGGGAGGGTCTGGAAACACCATATATTTT,CASSPQGGSGNTIYF